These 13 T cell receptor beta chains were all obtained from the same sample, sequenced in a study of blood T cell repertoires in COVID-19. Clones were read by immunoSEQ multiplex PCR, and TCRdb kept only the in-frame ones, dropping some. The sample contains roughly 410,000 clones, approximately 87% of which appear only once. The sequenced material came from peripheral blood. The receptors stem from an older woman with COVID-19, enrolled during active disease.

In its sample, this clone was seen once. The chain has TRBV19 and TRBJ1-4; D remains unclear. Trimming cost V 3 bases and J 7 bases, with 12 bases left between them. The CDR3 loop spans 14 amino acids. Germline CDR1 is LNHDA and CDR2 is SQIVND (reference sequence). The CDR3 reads CASSITSAVEKLFF. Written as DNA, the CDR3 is TGTGCCAGTAGTATCACCAGTGCCGTTGAAAAACTGTTTTTT.

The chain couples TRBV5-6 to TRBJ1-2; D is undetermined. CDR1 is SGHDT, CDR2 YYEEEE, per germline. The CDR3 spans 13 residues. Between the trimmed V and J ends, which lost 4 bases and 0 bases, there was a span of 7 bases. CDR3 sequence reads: CASSPETNYGYTF. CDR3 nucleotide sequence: TGTGCCAGCAGCCCTGAGACTAACTATGGCTACACCTTC.

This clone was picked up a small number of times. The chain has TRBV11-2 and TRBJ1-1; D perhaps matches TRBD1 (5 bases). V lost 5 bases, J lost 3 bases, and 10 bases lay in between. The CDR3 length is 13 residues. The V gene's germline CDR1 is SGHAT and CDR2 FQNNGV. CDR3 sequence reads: CASSTRVDTEAFF. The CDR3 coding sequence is TGTGCCAGCAGCACCAGGGTAGACACTGAAGCTTTCTTT.

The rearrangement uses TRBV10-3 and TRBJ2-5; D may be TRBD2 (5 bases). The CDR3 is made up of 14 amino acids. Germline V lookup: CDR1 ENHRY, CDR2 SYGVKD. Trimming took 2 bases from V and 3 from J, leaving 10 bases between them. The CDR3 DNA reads TGTGCCATCAGTGAGGCGAAGAGGGAAGAGACCCAGTACTTC. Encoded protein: CAISEAKREETQYF.

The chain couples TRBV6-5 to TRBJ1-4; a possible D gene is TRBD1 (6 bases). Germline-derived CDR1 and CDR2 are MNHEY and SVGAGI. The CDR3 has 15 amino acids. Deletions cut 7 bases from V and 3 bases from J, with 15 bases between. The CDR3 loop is CASTSTGIANEKLFF. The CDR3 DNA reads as TGTGCCAGCACCTCAACAGGGATTGCTAATGAAAAACTGTTTTTT.

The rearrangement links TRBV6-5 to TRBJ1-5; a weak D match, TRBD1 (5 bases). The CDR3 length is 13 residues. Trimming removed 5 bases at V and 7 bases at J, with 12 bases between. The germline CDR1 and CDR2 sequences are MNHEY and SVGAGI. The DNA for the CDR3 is TGTGCCAGCAGTATGGGGGGACCACAGCCCCAGCATTTT. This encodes CASSMGGPQPQHF.

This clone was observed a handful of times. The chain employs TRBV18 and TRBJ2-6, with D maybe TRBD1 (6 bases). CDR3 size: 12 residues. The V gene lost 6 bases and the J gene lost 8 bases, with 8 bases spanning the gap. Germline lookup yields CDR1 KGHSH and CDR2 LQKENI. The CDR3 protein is CASSGQSNVLTF. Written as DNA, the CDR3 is TGTGCCAGCTCTGGACAGTCCAACGTCCTGACTTTC. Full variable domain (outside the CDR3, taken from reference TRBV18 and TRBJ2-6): NAGVMQNPRHLVRRRGQEARLRCSPMKGHSHVYWYRQLPEEGLKFMVYLQKENIIDESGMPKERFSAEFPKEGPSILRIQQVVRGDSAAYFCASSGQSNVLTFGAGSRLTVL.

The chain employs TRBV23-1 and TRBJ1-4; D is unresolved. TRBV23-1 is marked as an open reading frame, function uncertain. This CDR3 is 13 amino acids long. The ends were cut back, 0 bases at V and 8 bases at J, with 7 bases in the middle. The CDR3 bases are TGCGCCAGCAGTCAATCACGAGTCGAAAAACTGTTTTTT. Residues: CASSQSRVEKLFF.

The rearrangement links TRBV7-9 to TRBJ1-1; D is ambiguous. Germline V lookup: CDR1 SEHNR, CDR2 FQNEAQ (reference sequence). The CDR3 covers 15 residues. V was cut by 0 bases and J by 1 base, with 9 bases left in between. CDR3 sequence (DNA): TGTGCCAGCAGCTTAGCAGGACTGACGAACACTGAAGCTTTCTTT. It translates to CASSLAGLTNTEAFF. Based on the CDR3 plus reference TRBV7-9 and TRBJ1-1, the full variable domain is DTGVSQNPRHKITKRGQNVTFRCDPISEHNRLYWYRQTLGQGPEFLTYFQNEAQLEKSRLLSDRFSAERPKGSFSTLEIQRTEQGDSAMYLCASSLAGLTNTEAFFGQGTRLTVV.

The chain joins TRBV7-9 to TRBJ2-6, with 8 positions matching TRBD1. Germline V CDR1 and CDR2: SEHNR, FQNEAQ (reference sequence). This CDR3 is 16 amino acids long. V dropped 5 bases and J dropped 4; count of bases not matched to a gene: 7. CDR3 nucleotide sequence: TGTGCCAGCAGCCCTGGACAGGGATCCGGGGCCAACGTCCTGACTTTC. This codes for CASSPGQGSGANVLTF. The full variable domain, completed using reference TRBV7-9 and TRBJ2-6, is DTGVSQNPRHKITKRGQNVTFRCDPISEHNRLYWYRQTLGQGPEFLTYFQNEAQLEKSRLLSDRFSAERPKGSFSTLEIQRTEQGDSAMYLCASSPGQGSGANVLTFGAGSRLTVL.

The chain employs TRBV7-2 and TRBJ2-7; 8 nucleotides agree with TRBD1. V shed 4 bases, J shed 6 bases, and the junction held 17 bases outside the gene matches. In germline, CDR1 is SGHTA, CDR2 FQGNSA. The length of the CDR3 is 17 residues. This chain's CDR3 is CASSWGPVGTGLPEQYF. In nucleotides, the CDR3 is TGTGCCAGCAGCTGGGGCCCGGTCGGGACAGGCTTGCCCGAGCAGTACTTC.

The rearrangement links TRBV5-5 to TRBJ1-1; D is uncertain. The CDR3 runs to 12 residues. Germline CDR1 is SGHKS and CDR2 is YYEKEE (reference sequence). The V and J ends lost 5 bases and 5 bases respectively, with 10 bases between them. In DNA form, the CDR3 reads TGTGCCAGCAGGTTTTCGGGAACTGAAGCTTTCTTT. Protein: CASRFSGTEAFF.

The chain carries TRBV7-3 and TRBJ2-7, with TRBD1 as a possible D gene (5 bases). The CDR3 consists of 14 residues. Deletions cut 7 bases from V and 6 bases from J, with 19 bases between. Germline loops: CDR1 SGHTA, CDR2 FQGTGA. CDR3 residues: CASTYAVGQTEQYF. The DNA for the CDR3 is TGTGCCAGCACTTACGCCGTGGGGCAGACCGAGCAGTACTTC.